These T cell receptor beta chains were read from a single sample in a study of cytomegalovirus exposure and HLA in healthy donors. Clones were read by immunoSEQ multiplex PCR, and TCRdb kept only the in-frame ones, dropping some. This sample's table has roughly 100,000 clones. Sequencing was carried out using PBMCs. Receptors originate from a man over 45 in good health and CMV-seropositive. The CDR3 runs from the conserved cysteine through the conserved F or W. Fields, in order: J gene, V gene, CDR3 protein.

j_call: TRBJ1-1; v_call: TRBV9; cdr3_aa: CASSGSVRNTEAFF
j_call: TRBJ2-3; v_call: TRBV4-1; cdr3_aa: CASSHPGLGPAAQYF
j_call: TRBJ1-5; v_call: TRBV7-8; cdr3_aa: CASSLVWGLGNQPQHF
j_call: TRBJ2-1; v_call: TRBV27; cdr3_aa: CASTPTSGGYNEQFF
j_call: TRBJ1-1; v_call: TRBV5-1; cdr3_aa: CASSLATQGTEAFF
j_call: TRBJ1-5; v_call: TRBV7-8; cdr3_aa: CASTVDRADPQHF
j_call: TRBJ2-7; v_call: TRBV10-3; cdr3_aa: CASGNRGLSSYEQYF
j_call: TRBJ1-2; v_call: TRBV11-3; cdr3_aa: CASSWVAGGEGYTF
j_call: TRBJ2-1; v_call: TRBV5-6; cdr3_aa: CASSSYDEQFF
j_call: TRBJ2-3; v_call: TRBV5-6; cdr3_aa: CASSLGTGVSTDTQYF
j_call: TRBJ1-1; v_call: TRBV11-3; cdr3_aa: CASSLTVFPDMNTEAFF
j_call: TRBJ2-7; v_call: TRBV11-3; cdr3_aa: CASSLMEGSEQYF
j_call: TRBJ1-3; v_call: TRBV18; cdr3_aa: CASSPGRNSGNTIYF
j_call: TRBJ1-4; v_call: TRBV4-1; cdr3_aa: CASSQERTGLYEKLFF
j_call: TRBJ1-5; v_call: TRBV18; cdr3_aa: CASSPQDREQPQHF
j_call: TRBJ1-2; v_call: TRBV14; cdr3_aa: CASSRGTAYGYTF
j_call: TRBJ2-5; v_call: TRBV4-3; cdr3_aa: CASSRWVGDQETQYF
j_call: TRBJ2-5; v_call: TRBV5-1; cdr3_aa: CASSFQGSGETQYF
j_call: TRBJ1-1; v_call: TRBV4-1; cdr3_aa: CASSFRQGARETEAFF
j_call: TRBJ1-1; v_call: TRBV4-2; cdr3_aa: CASSQAPGTGSFQAFF
j_call: TRBJ2-2; v_call: TRBV9; cdr3_aa: CASSPRQGPRTGELFF
j_call: TRBJ2-7; v_call: TRBV19; cdr3_aa: CASSMTQGTFYEQYF
j_call: TRBJ1-2; v_call: TRBV7-9; cdr3_aa: CASSLGPVNYGYTF
j_call: TRBJ1-1; v_call: TRBV11-2; cdr3_aa: CASSLYRMNTEAFF
j_call: TRBJ2-7; v_call: TRBV6-1; cdr3_aa: CASSGQGVSYEQYF
j_call: TRBJ1-3; v_call: TRBV28; cdr3_aa: CASSPPQGAGNTIYF
j_call: TRBJ2-7; v_call: TRBV9; cdr3_aa: CASSVEQDYEQYF
j_call: TRBJ1-2; v_call: TRBV30; cdr3_aa: CAWSQGNYGYTF
j_call: TRBJ2-3; v_call: TRBV7-2; cdr3_aa: CASSLQEAAADTQYF
j_call: TRBJ2-7; v_call: TRBV18; cdr3_aa: CASSPGQGQEGQYF
j_call: TRBJ1-2; v_call: TRBV10-1; cdr3_aa: CATSQGASYGYTF
j_call: TRBJ2-7; v_call: TRBV7-2; cdr3_aa: CASSKLAGPGYEQYF
j_call: TRBJ2-3; v_call: TRBV25-1; cdr3_aa: CASSQTGGSADTQYF
j_call: TRBJ2-3; v_call: TRBV30; cdr3_aa: CASTGASTDTQYF
j_call: TRBJ2-7; v_call: TRBV18; cdr3_aa: CASSQRLAGEGHEQYF
j_call: TRBJ1-2; v_call: TRBV7-8; cdr3_aa: CASSLQVANGYTF
j_call: TRBJ2-3; v_call: TRBV28; cdr3_aa: CASSPSGSTDTQYF
j_call: TRBJ2-1; v_call: TRBV7-8; cdr3_aa: CASSRTSSIRYNEQFF
j_call: TRBJ2-3; v_call: TRBV5-1; cdr3_aa: CASSPSPGTDTQYF
j_call: TRBJ2-4; v_call: TRBV25-1; cdr3_aa: CASSSGTRQYF
j_call: TRBJ1-2; v_call: TRBV9; cdr3_aa: CASSVGQDYGYTF
j_call: TRBJ2-7; v_call: TRBV7-9; cdr3_aa: CASSLITSGSYEQYF
j_call: TRBJ2-3; v_call: TRBV29-1; cdr3_aa: CSVESEGASTDTQYF
j_call: TRBJ2-1; v_call: TRBV4-2; cdr3_aa: CASSQGGRGNEQFF
j_call: TRBJ1-2; v_call: TRBV5-4; cdr3_aa: CASSPDGANYGYTF
j_call: TRBJ2-5; v_call: TRBV30; cdr3_aa: CAWDRGSARGTQYF
j_call: TRBJ2-1; v_call: TRBV7-9; cdr3_aa: CASSSGVYNEQFF
j_call: TRBJ2-1; v_call: TRBV4-3; cdr3_aa: CASSQGATYNEQFF
j_call: TRBJ2-4; v_call: TRBV27; cdr3_aa: CASSFNRAHIQYF
j_call: TRBJ2-5; v_call: TRBV18; cdr3_aa: CASSLMGQQETQYF
j_call: TRBJ2-2; v_call: TRBV4-1; cdr3_aa: CASSQDQGIGELFF
j_call: TRBJ1-2; v_call: TRBV18; cdr3_aa: CASSPDVTGIMNGYTF
j_call: TRBJ2-1; v_call: TRBV5-1; cdr3_aa: CASSLAEEQFF
j_call: TRBJ2-1; v_call: TRBV7-2; cdr3_aa: CASSLALAGALGDNEQFF
j_call: TRBJ1-3; v_call: TRBV7-8; cdr3_aa: CASSLYSSLSSGNTIYF
j_call: TRBJ1-1; v_call: TRBV5-1; cdr3_aa: CASHDTTALATEAFF
j_call: TRBJ2-7; v_call: TRBV23-1; cdr3_aa: CASSQSGVGRALGGEQYF
j_call: TRBJ2-6; v_call: TRBV6-1; cdr3_aa: CASSEATGWASGANVLTF
j_call: TRBJ1-1; v_call: TRBV19; cdr3_aa: CASSRDRLGTEAFF